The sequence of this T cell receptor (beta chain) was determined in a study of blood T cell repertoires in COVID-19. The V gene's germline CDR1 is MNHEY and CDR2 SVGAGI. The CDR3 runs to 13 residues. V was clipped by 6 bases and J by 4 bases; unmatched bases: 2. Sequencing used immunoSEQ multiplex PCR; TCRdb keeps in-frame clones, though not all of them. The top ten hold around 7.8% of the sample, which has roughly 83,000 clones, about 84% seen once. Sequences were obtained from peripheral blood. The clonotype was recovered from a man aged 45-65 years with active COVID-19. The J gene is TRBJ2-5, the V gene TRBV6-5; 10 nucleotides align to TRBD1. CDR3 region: CASSRDRGETQYF. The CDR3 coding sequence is TGTGCCAGCAGCCGGGACAGGGGAGAGACCCAGTACTTC.